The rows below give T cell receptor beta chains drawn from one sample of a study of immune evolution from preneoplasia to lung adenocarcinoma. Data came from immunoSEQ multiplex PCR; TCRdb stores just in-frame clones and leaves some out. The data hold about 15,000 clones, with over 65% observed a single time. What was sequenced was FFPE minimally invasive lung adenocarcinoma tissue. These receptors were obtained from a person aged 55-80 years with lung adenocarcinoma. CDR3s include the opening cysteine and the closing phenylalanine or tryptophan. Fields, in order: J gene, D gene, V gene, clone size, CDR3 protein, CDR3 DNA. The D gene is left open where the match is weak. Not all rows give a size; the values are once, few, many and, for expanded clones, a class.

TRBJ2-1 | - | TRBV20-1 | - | CSADKWNEQFF | TGCAGTGCTGATAAGTGGAATGAGCAGTTCTTC
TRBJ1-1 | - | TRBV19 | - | CASRGSWGRDTEAFF | TGTGCCAGTAGGGGCTCATGGGGGCGAGACACTGAAGCTTTCTTT
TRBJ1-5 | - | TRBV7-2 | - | CASSQGVNQPQHF | TGTGCCAGCAGTCAGGGAGTCAATCAGCCCCAGCATTTT
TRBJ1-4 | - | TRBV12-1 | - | CASRRIGGGREKLFF | TGTGCCAGCAGACGCATAGGGGGCGGACGGGAAAAACTGTTTTTT
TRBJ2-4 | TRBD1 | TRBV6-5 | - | CASSTPGQGASYF | TGTGCCAGCAGTACACCAGGACAGGGGGCATCCTACTTC
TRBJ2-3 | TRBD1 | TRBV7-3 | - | CASSLLHRGGDTQYF | TGTGCCAGCAGCTTACTCCACAGGGGTGGTGATACGCAGTATTTT
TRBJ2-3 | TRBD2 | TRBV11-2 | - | CASSLGDYNTDTQYF | TGTGCCAGCAGCTTAGGGGACTACAACACAGATACGCAGTATTTT
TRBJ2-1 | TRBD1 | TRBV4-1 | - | CASSQEDRGHNEQFF | TGCGCCAGCAGCCAAGAAGACAGGGGTCACAATGAGCAGTTCTTC
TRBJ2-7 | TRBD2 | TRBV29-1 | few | CSALAGIYEQYF | TGCAGCGCTCTAGCGGGAATCTACGAGCAGTACTTC
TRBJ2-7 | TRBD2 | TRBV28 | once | CASSFTGGRYEQYF | TGTGCCAGCAGTTTTACCGGGGGGAGGTACGAGCAGTACTTC
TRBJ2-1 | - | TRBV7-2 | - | CASSLGVFGPFF | TGTGCCAGCAGCTTAGGAGTGTTTGGTCCGTTCTTC
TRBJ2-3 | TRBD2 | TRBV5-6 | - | CASSPKGAGLTDTQYF | TGTGCCAGCAGCCCCAAGGGAGCGGGGCTCACAGATACGCAGTATTTT
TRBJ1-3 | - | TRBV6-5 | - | CASSYSVGESGNTIYF | TGTGCCAGCAGTTACTCGGTGGGGGAATCTGGAAACACCATATATTTT
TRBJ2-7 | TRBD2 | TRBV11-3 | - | CASSLLTSGRGEQYF | TGTGCCAGCAGCTTACTGACTAGCGGGCGGGGCGAGCAGTACTTC
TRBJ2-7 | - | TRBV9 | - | CASSPGAEQYF | TGTGCCAGCAGCCCTGGGGCCGAGCAGTACTTC
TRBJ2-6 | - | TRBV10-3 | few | CAISSSGSSGANVLTF | TGTGCCATCAGTTCATCAGGTTCCTCTGGGGCCAACGTCCTGACTTTC
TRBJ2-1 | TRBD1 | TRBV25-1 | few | CASSVTGGSEQFF | TGTGCCAGCAGTGTGACAGGGGGCAGTGAGCAGTTCTTC
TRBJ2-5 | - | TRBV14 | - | CASSPTAGLETQYF | TGTGCCAGCAGCCCTACGGCTGGGTTGGAGACCCAGTACTTC